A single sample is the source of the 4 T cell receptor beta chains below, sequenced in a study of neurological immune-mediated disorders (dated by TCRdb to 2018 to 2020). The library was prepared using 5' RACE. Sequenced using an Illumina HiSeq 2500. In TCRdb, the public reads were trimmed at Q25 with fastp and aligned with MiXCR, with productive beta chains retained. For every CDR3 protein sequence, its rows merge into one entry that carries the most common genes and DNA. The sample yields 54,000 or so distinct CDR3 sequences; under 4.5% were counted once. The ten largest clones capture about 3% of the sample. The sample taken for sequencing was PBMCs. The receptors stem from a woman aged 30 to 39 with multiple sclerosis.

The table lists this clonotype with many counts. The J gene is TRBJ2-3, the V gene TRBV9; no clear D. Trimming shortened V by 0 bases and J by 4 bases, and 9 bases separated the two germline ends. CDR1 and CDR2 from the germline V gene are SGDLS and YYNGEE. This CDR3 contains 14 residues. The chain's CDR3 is CASSVGPPPDTQYF. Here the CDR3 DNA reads TGTGCCAGCAGCGTAGGTCCCCCCCCAGATACGCAGTATTTT.

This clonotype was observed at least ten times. The CDR3 here is CASSSLYRGRMGGYGYTF. CDR3 nucleotide sequence: TGTGCCAGCAGCTCTCTTTACAGGGGGCGCATGGGTGGCTATGGCTACACCTTC. The V gene is TRBV11-2, the J gene TRBJ1-2; 9 nucleotides align to TRBD1. CDR1 is SGHAT, CDR2 FQNNGV, per germline. The junction had 16 bases not matched to a gene; V was cut back by 4 bases and J by 4 bases. This CDR3 comprises 18 residues.

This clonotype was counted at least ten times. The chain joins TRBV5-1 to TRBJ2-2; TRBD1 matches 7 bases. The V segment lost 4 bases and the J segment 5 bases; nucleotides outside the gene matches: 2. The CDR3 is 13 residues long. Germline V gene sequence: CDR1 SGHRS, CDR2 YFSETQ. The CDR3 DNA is TGCGCCAGCAGCGCGACAGGGACCGGGGAGCTGTTTTTT. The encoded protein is CASSATGTGELFF.

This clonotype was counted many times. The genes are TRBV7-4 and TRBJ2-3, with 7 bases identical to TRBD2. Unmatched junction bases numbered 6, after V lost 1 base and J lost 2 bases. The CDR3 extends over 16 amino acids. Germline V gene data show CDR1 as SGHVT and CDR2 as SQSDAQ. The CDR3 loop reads CASSLDCGRPTDTQYF. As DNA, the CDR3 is TGTGCCAGCAGCTTAGACTGCGGGAGACCCACAGATACGCAGTATTTT.